This T cell receptor beta chain originates from a study of T cells expressing NK-cell markers. Study details: Out of eight donors sequenced, seven tested HCMV-seropositive and the remaining one seronegative.

General study results and limits: For a few donors, these clonotypes were likewise the leading ones in the CD3+CD56-NKG2C+ fraction.

A word on this clonotype: Its antigen is still unknown.

For TCR beta, cDNA was produced by 5'RACE template switching with UMIs. Following a re-call of the 5' RACE reads, TCRdb has one entry per CDR3 protein and lacks DNA. The data show about 410,000 distinct CDR3 sequences, and the top ten clones hold approximately 11%. Per germline, CDR1 SGDLS and CDR2 YYNGEE. CDR3 size: 15 residues. J is TRBJ2-5 and V is TRBV9; there is no DNA to check the TCRdb D call of TRBD1. The sequencing input was blood T cells: a sorted CD56 or NKG2C T cell subset, CD4+ or CD8+ T cells, or bulk PBMC T cells (not recorded which). This receptor was obtained from a woman in her forties or fifties in good health. The CDR3 loop is CASSVEGGNQETQYF.